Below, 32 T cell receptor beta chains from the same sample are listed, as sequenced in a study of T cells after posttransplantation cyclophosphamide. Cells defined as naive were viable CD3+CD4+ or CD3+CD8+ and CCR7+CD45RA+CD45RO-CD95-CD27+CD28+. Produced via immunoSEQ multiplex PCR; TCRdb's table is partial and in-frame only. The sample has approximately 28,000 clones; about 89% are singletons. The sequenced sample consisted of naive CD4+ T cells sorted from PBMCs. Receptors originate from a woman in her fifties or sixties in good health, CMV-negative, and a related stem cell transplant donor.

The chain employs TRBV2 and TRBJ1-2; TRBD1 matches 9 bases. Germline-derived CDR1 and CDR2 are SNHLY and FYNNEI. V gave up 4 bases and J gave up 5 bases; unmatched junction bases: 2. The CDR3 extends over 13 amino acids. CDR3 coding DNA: TGTGCCAGCAGTGGACAGGGGGGATATGGCTACACCTTC. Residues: CASSGQGGYGYTF.

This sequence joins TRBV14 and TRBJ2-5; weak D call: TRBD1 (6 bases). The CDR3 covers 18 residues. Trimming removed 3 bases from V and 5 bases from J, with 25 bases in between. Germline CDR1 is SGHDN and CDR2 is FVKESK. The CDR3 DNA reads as TGTGCCAGCAGCCACCCAAGACGAGGGACATTCATTGGGGAGACCCAGTACTTC. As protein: CASSHPRRGTFIGETQYF.

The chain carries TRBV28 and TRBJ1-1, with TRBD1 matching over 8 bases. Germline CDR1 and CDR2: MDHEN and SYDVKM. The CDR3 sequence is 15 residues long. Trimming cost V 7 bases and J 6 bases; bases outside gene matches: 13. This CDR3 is CASNVGGQGGSEAFF. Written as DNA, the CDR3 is TGTGCCAGCAACGTGGGAGGACAGGGAGGCTCTGAAGCTTTCTTT.

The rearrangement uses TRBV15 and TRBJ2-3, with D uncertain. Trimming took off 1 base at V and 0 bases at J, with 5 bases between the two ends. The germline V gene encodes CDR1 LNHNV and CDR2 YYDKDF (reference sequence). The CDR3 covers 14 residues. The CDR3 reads CATSRALSTDTQYF. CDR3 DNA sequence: TGTGCCACCAGCAGAGCCCTTAGCACAGATACGCAGTATTTT.

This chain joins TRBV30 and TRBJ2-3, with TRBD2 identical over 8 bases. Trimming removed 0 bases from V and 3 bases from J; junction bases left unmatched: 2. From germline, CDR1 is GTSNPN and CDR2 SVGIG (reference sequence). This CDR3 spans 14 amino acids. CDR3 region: CAWSVSGGTDTQYF. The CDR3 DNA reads TGTGCCTGGAGTGTCTCGGGGGGGACAGATACGCAGTATTTT.

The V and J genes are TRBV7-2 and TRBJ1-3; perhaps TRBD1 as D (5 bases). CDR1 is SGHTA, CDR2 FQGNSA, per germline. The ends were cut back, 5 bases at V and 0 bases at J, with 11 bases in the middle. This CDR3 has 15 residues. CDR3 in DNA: TGTGCCAGCAGCCGGGCGACAGTCTCTGGAAACACCATATATTTT. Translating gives CASSRATVSGNTIYF.

CDR3 loop: CASSSLGWNTGELFF. In DNA, the CDR3 is TGTGCCAGCAGTTCGTTGGGCTGGAACACCGGGGAGCTGTTTTTT. This chain joins TRBV6-5 and TRBJ2-2, with D unclear. The V gene lost 4 bases and the J gene lost 1 base, with 10 bases spanning the gap. Germline CDR1 and CDR2: MNHEY and SVGAGI. CDR3 length: 15 residues.

The CDR3 DNA reads TGTGCCAGCAGCGTAGCTGCGGGGGGGATCTACGAGCAGTACTTC. This translates into CASSVAAGGIYEQYF. The genes are TRBV9 and TRBJ2-7, with TRBD2 matching over 9 bases. The CDR3 loop spans 15 amino acids. CDR1 is SGDLS, CDR2 YYNGEE, per germline. The trim removed 0 bases at V and 3 bases at J, leaving 4 bases unmatched. The full variable domain, its missing parts supplied by reference TRBV9 and TRBJ2-7, is DSGVTQTPKHLITATGQRVTLRCSPRSGDLSVYWYQQSLDQGLQFLIQYYNGEERAKGNILERFSAQQFPDLHSELNLSSLELGDSALYFCASSVAAGGIYEQYFGPGTRLTVT.

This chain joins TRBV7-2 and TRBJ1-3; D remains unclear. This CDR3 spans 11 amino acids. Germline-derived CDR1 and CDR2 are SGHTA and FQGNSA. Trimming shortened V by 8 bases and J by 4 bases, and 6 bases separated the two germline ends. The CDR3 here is CASGPGNTIYF. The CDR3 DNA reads TGTGCCAGCGGGCCGGGAAACACCATATATTTT.

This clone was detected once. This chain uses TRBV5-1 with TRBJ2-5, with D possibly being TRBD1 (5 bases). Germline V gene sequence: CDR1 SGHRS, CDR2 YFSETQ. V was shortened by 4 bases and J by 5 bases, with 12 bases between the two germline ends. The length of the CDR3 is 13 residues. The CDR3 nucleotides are TGCGCCAGCAGCAGCCAGGGTGCGGAGACCCAGTACTTC. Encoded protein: CASSSQGAETQYF.

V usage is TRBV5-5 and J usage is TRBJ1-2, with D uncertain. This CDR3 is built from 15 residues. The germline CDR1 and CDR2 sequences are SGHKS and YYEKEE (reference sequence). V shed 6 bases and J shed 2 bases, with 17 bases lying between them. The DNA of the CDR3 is TGTGCCAGCAACCCTTTGAGAGGCCGAAACTATGGCTACACCTTC. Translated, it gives CASNPLRGRNYGYTF. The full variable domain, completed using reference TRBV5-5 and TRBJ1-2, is DAGVTQSPTHLIKTRGQQVTLRCSPISGHKSVSWYQQVLGQGPQFIFQYYEKEERGRGNFPDRFSARQFPNYSSELNVNALLLGDSALYLCASNPLRGRNYGYTFGSGTRLTVV.

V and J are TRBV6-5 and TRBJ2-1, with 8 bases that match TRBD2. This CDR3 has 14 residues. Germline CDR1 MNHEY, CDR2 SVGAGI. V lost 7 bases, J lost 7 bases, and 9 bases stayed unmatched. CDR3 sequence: CASKFQRGRNEQFF. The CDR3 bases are TGTGCCAGCAAGTTCCAGCGGGGGAGAAATGAGCAGTTCTTC.

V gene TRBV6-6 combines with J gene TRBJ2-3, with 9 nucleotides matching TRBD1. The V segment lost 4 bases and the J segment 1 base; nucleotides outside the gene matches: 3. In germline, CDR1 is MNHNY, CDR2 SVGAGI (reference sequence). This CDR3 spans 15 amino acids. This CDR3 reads CASSSRDRGTDTQYF. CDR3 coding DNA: TGTGCCAGCAGTTCTCGGGACAGGGGCACAGATACGCAGTATTTT.

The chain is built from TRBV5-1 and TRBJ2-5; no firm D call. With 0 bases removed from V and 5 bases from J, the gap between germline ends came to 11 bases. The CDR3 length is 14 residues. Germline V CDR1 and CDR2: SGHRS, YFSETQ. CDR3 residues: CASSLDSSRETQYF. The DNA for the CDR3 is TGCGCCAGCAGCTTGGATAGTAGCCGGGAGACCCAGTACTTC.

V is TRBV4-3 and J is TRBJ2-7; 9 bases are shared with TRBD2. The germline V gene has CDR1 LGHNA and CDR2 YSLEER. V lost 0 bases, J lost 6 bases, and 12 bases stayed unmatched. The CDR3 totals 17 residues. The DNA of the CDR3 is TGCGCCAGCAGCCAAGATATTGCGGCGGGGGGGCAATTCGAGCAGTACTTC. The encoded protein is CASSQDIAAGGQFEQYF.

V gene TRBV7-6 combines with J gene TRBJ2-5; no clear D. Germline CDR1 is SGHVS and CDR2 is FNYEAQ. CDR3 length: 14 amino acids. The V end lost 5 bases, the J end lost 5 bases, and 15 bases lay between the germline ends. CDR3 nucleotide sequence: TGTGCCAGCAGCCTTAGCTCGGTTAAGGAGACCCAGTACTTC. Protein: CASSLSSVKETQYF.

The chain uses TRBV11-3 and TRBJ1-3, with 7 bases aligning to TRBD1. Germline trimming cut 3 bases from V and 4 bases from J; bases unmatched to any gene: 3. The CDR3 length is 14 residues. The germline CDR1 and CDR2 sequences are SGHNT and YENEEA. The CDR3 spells CASSFGGGGNTIYF. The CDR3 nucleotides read TGTGCCAGCAGCTTCGGAGGGGGCGGAAACACCATATATTTT.

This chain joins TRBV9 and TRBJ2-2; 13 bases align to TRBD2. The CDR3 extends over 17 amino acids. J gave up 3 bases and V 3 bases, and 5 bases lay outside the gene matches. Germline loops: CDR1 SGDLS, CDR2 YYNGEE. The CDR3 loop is CASSGTSGGAYTGELFF. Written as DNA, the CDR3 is TGTGCCAGCAGCGGAACTAGCGGGGGGGCCTACACCGGGGAGCTGTTTTTT.

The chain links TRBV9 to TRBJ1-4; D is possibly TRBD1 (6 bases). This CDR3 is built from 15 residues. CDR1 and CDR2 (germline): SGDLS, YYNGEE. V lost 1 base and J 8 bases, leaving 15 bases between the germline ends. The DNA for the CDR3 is TGTGCCAGCAGCGTAACCCCACAGGGACGGGAAAAACTGTTTTTT. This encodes CASSVTPQGREKLFF.

CDR3 sequence reads: CASSKTGREQYF. CDR3 DNA sequence: TGTGCCAGCAGTAAAACAGGTCGAGAGCAGTACTTC. V usage is TRBV6-6 and J usage is TRBJ2-7; possibly TRBD1 for D (5 bases). Trimming removed 5 bases from V and 7 bases from J, with 12 bases in between. This CDR3 contains 12 residues. CDR1 and CDR2 from the germline V gene are MNHNY and SVGAGI (reference sequence).

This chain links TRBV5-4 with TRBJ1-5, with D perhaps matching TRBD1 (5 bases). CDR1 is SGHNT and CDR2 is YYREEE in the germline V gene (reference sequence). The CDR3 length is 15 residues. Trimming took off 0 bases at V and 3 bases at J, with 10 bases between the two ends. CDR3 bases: TGTGCCAGCAGCTTGGCCGACAGACCCAATCAGCCCCAGCATTTT. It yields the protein CASSLADRPNQPQHF.

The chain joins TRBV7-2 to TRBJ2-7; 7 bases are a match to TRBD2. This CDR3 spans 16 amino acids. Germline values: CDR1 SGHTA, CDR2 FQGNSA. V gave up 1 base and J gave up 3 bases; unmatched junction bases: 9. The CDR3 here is CASSLGGAGSIYEQYF. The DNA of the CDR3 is TGTGCCAGCAGCTTAGGCGGAGCGGGAAGTATCTACGAGCAGTACTTC.

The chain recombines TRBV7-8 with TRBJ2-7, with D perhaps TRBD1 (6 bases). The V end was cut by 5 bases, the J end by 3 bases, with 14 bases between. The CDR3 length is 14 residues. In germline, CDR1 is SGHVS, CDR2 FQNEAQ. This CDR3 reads CASSPRGQNYEQYF. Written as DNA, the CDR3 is TGTGCCAGCAGCCCCCGTGGACAGAACTACGAGCAGTACTTC.

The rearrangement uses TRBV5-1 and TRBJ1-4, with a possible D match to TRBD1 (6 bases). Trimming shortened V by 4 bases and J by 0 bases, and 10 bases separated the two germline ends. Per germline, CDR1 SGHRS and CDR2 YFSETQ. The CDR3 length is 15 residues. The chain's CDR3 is CASSRGQTTNEKLFF. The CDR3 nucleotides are TGCGCCAGCAGCCGTGGACAGACAACTAATGAAAAACTGTTTTTT.

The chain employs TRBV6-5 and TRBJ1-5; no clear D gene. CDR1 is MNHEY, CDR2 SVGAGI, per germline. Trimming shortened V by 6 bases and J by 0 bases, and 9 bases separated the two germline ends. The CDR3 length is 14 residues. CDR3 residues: CASSSVYSNQPQHF. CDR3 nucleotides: TGTGCCAGCAGCTCAGTGTATAGCAATCAGCCCCAGCATTTT.

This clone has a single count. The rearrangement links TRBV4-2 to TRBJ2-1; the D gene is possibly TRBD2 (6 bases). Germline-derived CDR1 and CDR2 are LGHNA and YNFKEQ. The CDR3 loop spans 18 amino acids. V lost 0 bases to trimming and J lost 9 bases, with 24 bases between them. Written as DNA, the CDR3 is TGTGCCAGCAGCCAAGATTGGGTTTCCGGGAGAAGTGGCGGTGAGCAGTTCTTC. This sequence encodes CASSQDWVSGRSGGEQFF.

CDR3 sequence: CASSLKPPRTSGYNEQFF. CDR3 DNA sequence: TGTGCCAGCAGTTTAAAACCCCCCCGGACTAGCGGATACAATGAGCAGTTCTTC. The chain has TRBV27 and TRBJ2-1; 10 nucleotides align to TRBD2. This CDR3 is built from 18 residues. The V segment lost 2 bases and the J segment 4 bases; nucleotides outside the gene matches: 11. Germline CDR1 reads MNHEY; CDR2 reads SMNVEV (reference sequence).

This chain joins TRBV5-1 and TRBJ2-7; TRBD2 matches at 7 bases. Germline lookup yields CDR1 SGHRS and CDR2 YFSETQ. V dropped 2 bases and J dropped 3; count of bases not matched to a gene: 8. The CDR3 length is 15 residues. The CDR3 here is CASSLIPSGIYEQYF. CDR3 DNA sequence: TGCGCCAGCAGCTTAATTCCTAGCGGAATCTACGAGCAGTACTTC.

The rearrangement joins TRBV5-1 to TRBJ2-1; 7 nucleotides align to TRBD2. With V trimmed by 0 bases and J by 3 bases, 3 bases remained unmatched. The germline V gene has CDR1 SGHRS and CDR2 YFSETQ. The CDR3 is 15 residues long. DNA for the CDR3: TGCGCCAGCAGCTTGGGAGGGACTAACTACAATGAGCAGTTCTTC. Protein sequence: CASSLGGTNYNEQFF.

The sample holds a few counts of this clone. The CDR3 is CASSLVAGRNTEAFF. CDR3 nucleotides: TGTGCCAGCAGCTTAGTGGCAGGCAGGAACACTGAAGCTTTCTTT. This rearrangement joins TRBV7-9 to TRBJ1-1; D call uncertain. The germline V gene has CDR1 SEHNR and CDR2 FQNEAQ (reference sequence). The V gene lost 1 base and the J gene lost 1 base, with 10 bases spanning the gap. The length of the CDR3 is 15 residues.

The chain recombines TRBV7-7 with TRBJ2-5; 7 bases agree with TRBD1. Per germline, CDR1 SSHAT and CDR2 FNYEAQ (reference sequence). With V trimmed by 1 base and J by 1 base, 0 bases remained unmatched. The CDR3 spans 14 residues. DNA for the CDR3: TGTGCCAGCAGCTTAGGACAGGGCCAAGAGACCCAGTACTTC. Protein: CASSLGQGQETQYF.

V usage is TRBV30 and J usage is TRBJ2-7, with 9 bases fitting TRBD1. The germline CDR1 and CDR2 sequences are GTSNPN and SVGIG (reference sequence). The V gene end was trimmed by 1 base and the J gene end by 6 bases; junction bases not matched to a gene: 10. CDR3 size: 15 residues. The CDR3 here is CAWSAPDRGNGEQYF. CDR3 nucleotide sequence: TGTGCCTGGAGTGCCCCGGACAGGGGAAATGGCGAGCAGTACTTC.